These T cell receptor beta chains were read from a single sample in a study of cytomegalovirus exposure and HLA in healthy donors. Some clones are missing from TCRdb's copy, which holds only in-frame ones; the method was immunoSEQ multiplex PCR. This sample has 150,000 to 200,000 clones, with about 80% found just once. The specimen sequenced was PBMCs. These receptor sequences come from a man aged 40-55 years in good health and CMV-seronegative. Each CDR3 is given with its conserved first and last residue. Each record gives: V gene, CDR3 protein.

TRBV7-3	CASSPGTSYNEQFF
TRBV7-9	CASSSDRAPGANVLTF
TRBV10-1	CASTPIADTTQYF
TRBV28	CASSLWGGSLAKNIQYF
TRBV7-9	CASSPGRGGPLETQYF
TRBV7-2	CASSSGRSGGTEAFF
TRBV5-4	CASRQFAEETQYF
TRBV2	CASIGANTEAFF
TRBV10-3	CAISGSRGTWAEAFF
TRBV6-5	CASSEAWANTIYF
TRBV6-5	CASSGTVSTDTQYF
TRBV28	CASRGDSNYNEQFF
TRBV11-2	CASSHLDPSTDTQYF
TRBV4-2	CASSPGVDRGYEQYF
TRBV15	CATSQSPGVNYGYTF
TRBV27	CASRLMTSYTGELFF
TRBV27	CASGIKGESGELFF
TRBV7-9	CASSLEGVHSPNEKLFF
TRBV7-2	CASSLTSGGGETQYF
TRBV9	CASSSGGFSTDTQYF
TRBV6-5	CASFSSWASSKEQYF
TRBV5-1	CASSSGSGTSLIAKNIQYF
TRBV7-8	CASSPGYEQFF
TRBV5-1	CASSLTRPGETQYF
TRBV6-1	CASILGSAGTGELFF
TRBV7-8	CASSLEYREHEQFF